These 2 T cell receptor beta chains were all obtained from the same sample, sequenced in a study of response to subunit inactivated influenza vaccine. Each CDR3 protein is one row after TCRdb ran MiXCR on the RT-PCR reads. This sample yields approximately 500,000 distinct CDR3 sequences, of which under 15% are seen a single time; around 14% belongs to the top ten. The specimen comprised PBMCs from blood, sampled more than 35 days after vaccination. These receptors were taken from a man in his forties or fifties who received an inactivated influenza vaccine.

This clonotype turned up a few times. The rearrangement uses TRBV7-2 and TRBJ2-7, with 11 bases matching TRBD1. The CDR3 is made up of 16 amino acids. Germline CDR1 SGHTA, CDR2 FQGNSA. The junction had 6 bases not matched to a gene; V was cut back by 3 bases and J by 2 bases. CDR3 sequence (DNA): TGTGCCAGCAGCTTCGGGACAGGGGGTCGTGCCTACGAGCAGTACTTC. Translation: CASSFGTGGRAYEQYF.

This clonotype was found a few times. DNA for the CDR3: TGTGCCAGCAGCTTAGGAGGGGCCAGAAACACTGAAGCTTTCTTT. Protein sequence: CASSLGGARNTEAFF. The rearrangement links TRBV7-9 to TRBJ1-1; TRBD1 might be the D (5 bases). Trimming left V 1 base short and J 2 bases short, with 11 bases between. This CDR3 is 15 amino acids long. Germline V gene sequence: CDR1 SEHNR, CDR2 FQNEAQ (reference sequence).